This T cell receptor beta chain was retrieved from a study of blood T cell repertoires in COVID-19. Study overall: Sample material is recorded as cDNA or gDNA derived from T cells, B-cell-depleted T cells, or PBMCs.

Those who participated ranged in age from 18 to 89 years and resided in about two dozen US areas. The CDR3 consists of 12 residues. The J segment lost 7 bases and the V segment lost 4 bases, leaving 3 bases of the junction unmatched. CDR1 is GTSNPN and CDR2 is SVGIG in the germline V gene (reference sequence). Using immunoSEQ multiplex PCR, the repertoire was profiled, and TCRdb retains in-frame clones only, with some absent. The sample yields 250,000 to 300,000 clones, about 88% seen once. The chain links TRBV30 to TRBJ2-2; 7 bases are shared with TRBD2. The TCR comes from a woman aged 50 to 60 who had been exposed to COVID-19. Sequenced material: PBMCs or T cells enriched from blood (not recorded which). DNA for the CDR3: TGTGCCTGGACTCGGGGGGACGGGGAGCTGTTTTTT. Its translation is CAWTRGDGELFF.